This T cell receptor beta chain was identified in a study of T cell responses to AZD1222 COVID-19 vaccine. Study at large: Second-dose timings of about 4 or about 12 weeks were pooled. Broader study findings: Elevations in Spike-specific TCR breadth and depth followed administration of two AZD1222 doses. Nearly half of unique spike-specific TCRs reportedly avoided B.1.351 and B.1.1.7 mutated regions. At study baseline, merely six AZD1222 recipients were seropositive.

Trimming at V came to 5 bases and at J to 4 bases, leaving 5 bases not matched to a gene. The CDR3 contains 14 residues. CDR1 is KGHSH, CDR2 LQKENI, per germline. This clone is a singleton in its sample. Antigen: not known. Assay used: immunoSEQ multiplex PCR; TCRdb lists only in-frame clones, some missing. The sample has 85,000 to 130,000 clones, 85% to 90% seen once. The starting material was peripheral blood, obtained on day 0 of AZD1222 vaccination. The clonotype originates from an adult in good health. The rearrangement links TRBV18 to TRBJ1-5, with 7 bases matching TRBD1. The CDR3 protein is CASSGPGQNQPQHF. In nucleotides, the CDR3 is TGTGCCAGCTCAGGTCCGGGACAGAATCAGCCCCAGCATTTT.